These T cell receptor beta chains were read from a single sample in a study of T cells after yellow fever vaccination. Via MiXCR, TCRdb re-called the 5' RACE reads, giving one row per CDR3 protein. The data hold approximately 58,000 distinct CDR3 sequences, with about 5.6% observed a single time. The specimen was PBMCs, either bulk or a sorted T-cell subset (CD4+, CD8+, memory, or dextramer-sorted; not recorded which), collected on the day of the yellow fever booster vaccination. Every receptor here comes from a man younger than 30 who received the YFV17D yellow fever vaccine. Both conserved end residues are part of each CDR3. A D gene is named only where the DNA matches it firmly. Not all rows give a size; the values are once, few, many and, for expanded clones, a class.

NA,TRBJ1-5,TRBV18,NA,CASSPPGLPMGPQHF,TGTGCCAGCTCACCACCGGGGCTCCCGATGGGGCCCCAGCATTTT
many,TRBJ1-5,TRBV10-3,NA,CAISEQGNQPQHF,TGTGCCATCAGTGAACAGGGCAATCAGCCCCAGCATTTT
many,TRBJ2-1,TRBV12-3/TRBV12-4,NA,CASSLVSYGDNEQFF,TGTGCCAGCAGTTTAGTATCTTATGGCGACAATGAGCAGTTCTTC
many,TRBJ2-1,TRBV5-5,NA,CASSLGWYQFF,TGTGCCAGCAGCTTGGGGTGGTATCAGTTCTTC
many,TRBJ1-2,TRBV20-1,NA,CSARDRLEGYTF,TGCAGTGCTAGAGATCGCCTGGAGGGCTACACCTTC
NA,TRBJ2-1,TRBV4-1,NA,CASSPRSSYNEQFF,TGCGCCAGCAGCCCTCGGAGCAGCTACAATGAGCAGTTCTTC
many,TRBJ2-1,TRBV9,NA,CASSVEPSWHQHNEQFF,TGTGCCAGCAGCGTAGAACCCTCCTGGCACCAACACAATGAGCAGTTCTTC
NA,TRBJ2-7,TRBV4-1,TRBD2,CASSTGGGPYEQYF,TGCGCCAGCAGTACGGGGGGGGGGCCCTACGAGCAGTACTTC
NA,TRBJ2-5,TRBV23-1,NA,CASRRAQYF,TGCGCCAGCAGGAGGGCCCAGTACTTC
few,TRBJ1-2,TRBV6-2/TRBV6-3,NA,CASSSTWTENYGYTF,TGTGCCAGCAGTTCTACGTGGACGGAAAACTATGGCTACACCTTC
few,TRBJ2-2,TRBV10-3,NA,CAISESATSRTGELFF,TGTGCCATCAGTGAGTCTGCTACCTCCCGGACCGGGGAGCTGTTTTTT
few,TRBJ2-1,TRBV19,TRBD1,CASSISGQSYEQFF,TGTGCCAGTAGTATCTCGGGACAGAGCTATGAGCAGTTCTTC
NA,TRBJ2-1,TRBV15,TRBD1,CATSRTGWYNEQFF,TGTGCCACCAGCAGGACAGGGTGGTACAATGAGCAGTTCTTC